One and the same sample provided the 27 T cell receptor beta chains below, sequenced in a study of blood T cell repertoires in COVID-19. TCRdb's copy holds only in-frame clones and misses some; the assay was immunoSEQ multiplex PCR. The profile shows over 85,000 clones, 70% to 90% of them singletons. The sample was peripheral blood. The receptors derive from a man aged 35 to 55 with acute or convalescent COVID-19.

The chain employs TRBV15 and TRBJ2-5; perhaps TRBD1 as D (5 bases). Germline V lookup: CDR1 LNHNV, CDR2 YYDKDF (reference sequence). The CDR3 consists of 13 residues. Trimming stripped 5 bases from V and 5 bases from J, with 12 bases between. CDR3 loop: CATSGHSRETQYF. The CDR3 nucleotides read TGTGCCACCAGCGGACACTCTAGGGAGACCCAGTACTTC.

V gene TRBV24-1 combines with J gene TRBJ2-7; TRBD2 aligns across 11 bases. The CDR3 length is 15 residues. With 12 bases clipped from V and 2 bases from J, the junction kept 11 bases outside the gene matches. In germline, CDR1 is KGHDR, CDR2 SFDVKD. DNA of the CDR3: TGTGCCGCCCCTGCCCATAGCGGGGGGGCCTACGAGCAGTACTTC. Amino acid sequence: CAAPAHSGGAYEQYF.

CDR3 sequence: CASSAGQGKETQYF. The CDR3 DNA sequence: TGTGCCAGCAGCGCGGGACAGGGTAAAGAGACCCAGTACTTC. The V and J genes are TRBV9 and TRBJ2-5, with 9 bases identical to TRBD1. With 3 bases clipped from V and 3 bases from J, the junction kept 3 bases outside the gene matches. Germline V gives CDR1 SGDLS, CDR2 YYNGEE. The CDR3 sequence is 14 residues long.

This clone has only one observation. V gene TRBV3-1 (or the pseudogene TRBV3-2) combines with J gene TRBJ2-5, with 7 positions matching TRBD1. The germline CDR1 and CDR2 sequences are LGHDT and YNNKEL (reference sequence). J gave up 4 bases and V 0 bases, and 5 bases lay outside the gene matches. The CDR3 extends over 15 amino acids. This CDR3 is CASSQDGPGGETQYF. The CDR3 DNA reads as TGTGCCAGCAGCCAAGATGGTCCAGGGGGAGAGACCCAGTACTTC.

The gene calls are TRBV4-1 and TRBJ1-2; TRBD1 aligns across 7 bases. This CDR3 region has 16 residues. The V and J ends lost 4 bases and 3 bases, in that order; junction bases with no gene match: 11. The germline V gene has CDR1 MGHRA and CDR2 YSYEKL. Here the CDR3 DNA reads TGCGCCAGCAGCCTCCTTTCCGGCAGGGGGGACTATGGCTACACCTTC. It translates to CASSLLSGRGDYGYTF.

The table lists this clone with a few counts. V gene TRBV10-2 combines with J gene TRBJ2-3; 12 bases match TRBD2. The CDR3 runs to 15 residues. Germline V gene sequence: CDR1 WSHSY, CDR2 SAAADI. J was trimmed by 4 bases and V by 7 bases; bases with no gene match: 6. In DNA form, the CDR3 reads TGCGCCAGCACCCTAGCGGGAGGGCCCGCAGATACGCAGTATTTT. It yields the protein CASTLAGGPADTQYF.

This chain connects TRBV21-1 to TRBJ1-3; TRBD1 is taken as the D call from the table, unchecked against the DNA. TRBV21-1 is an annotated pseudogene. The CDR3 spans 18 residues. CDR3 protein: CASSKALTQGFSGNTIYF. The CDR3 DNA sequence: TGTGCCAGCAGCAAAGCGCTTACCCAGGGGTTCTCTGGAAACACCATATATTTT.

The chain employs TRBV27 and TRBJ2-3; D perhaps matches TRBD2 (5 bases). Looked up from germline, CDR1 is MNHEY and CDR2 is SMNVEV (reference sequence). This CDR3 is 15 amino acids long. Trimming stripped 2 bases from V and 0 bases from J, with 9 bases between. The chain's CDR3 is CASSLKGVSTDTQYF. The CDR3 nucleotides are TGTGCCAGCAGTTTAAAGGGAGTGAGCACAGATACGCAGTATTTT.

V and J are TRBV18 and TRBJ2-7, with D tentatively TRBD1 (6 bases). The CDR3 sequence is 15 residues long. From germline, CDR1 is KGHSH and CDR2 LQKENI. V gave up 4 bases and J gave up 0 bases, with 13 bases separating them. CDR3 region: CASSQGTILSYEQYF. CDR3 DNA sequence: TGTGCCAGCTCACAGGGGACAATTCTCTCCTACGAGCAGTACTTC.

This sequence joins TRBV7-7 and TRBJ2-7; D perhaps matches TRBD1 (6 bases). Germline loops: CDR1 SSHAT, CDR2 FNYEAQ (reference sequence). V was trimmed by 1 base and J by 3 bases, leaving 10 bases between them. The CDR3 has 14 residues. The CDR3 bases are TGTGCCAGCAGCTTAGGGCAGGGGATCTACGAGCAGTACTTC. This codes for CASSLGQGIYEQYF. Variable domain in full (rest from reference TRBV7-7 and TRBJ2-7): GAGVSQSPRYKVTKRGQDVTLRCDPISSHATLYWYQQALGQGPEFLTYFNYEAQPDKSGLPSDRFSAERPEGSISTLTIQRTEQRDSAMYRCASSLGQGIYEQYFGPGTRLTVT.

The genes are TRBV29-1 and TRBJ2-1; D is possibly TRBD1 (6 bases). This CDR3 is built from 14 residues. Trimming took off 0 bases at V and 15 bases at J, with 21 bases between the two ends. From germline, CDR1 is SQVTM and CDR2 ANQGSEA. The CDR3 region has the DNA TGCAGCGTTGAAGATCAGAAACAGGGCGGCAGAGGGTTCTTC. It codes for CSVEDQKQGGRGFF.

The genes are TRBV7-8 and TRBJ1-5, with a weak D call TRBD1 (6 bases). V was shortened by 4 bases and J by 5 bases, with 15 bases between the two germline ends. Germline lookup yields CDR1 SGHVS and CDR2 FQNEAQ. The CDR3 covers 15 residues. The CDR3 sequence is CASSSHRADHQPQHF. The CDR3 coding sequence is TGTGCCAGCAGCTCCCACAGGGCCGACCATCAGCCCCAGCATTTT.

This clone came up once. The chain joins TRBV19 to TRBJ2-5; no clear D gene. Germline V gene sequence: CDR1 LNHDA, CDR2 SQIVND (reference sequence). The CDR3 is made up of 14 amino acids. Deletions cut 3 bases from V and 5 bases from J, with 13 bases between. CDR3 bases: TGTGCCAGTAGTATTGTTTATGCCAGGGAGACCCAGTACTTC. Its protein product is CASSIVYARETQYF.

The rearrangement joins TRBV30 to TRBJ1-2, with 7 bases aligning to TRBD1. Germline V gene sequence: CDR1 GTSNPN, CDR2 SVGIG (reference sequence). With V trimmed by 8 bases and J by 3 bases, 12 bases remained unmatched. The CDR3 is 14 amino acids. Written as DNA, the CDR3 is TGTGCCGGAAGCCGACAGGGCTTTGACTATGGCTACACCTTC. It translates to CAGSRQGFDYGYTF.

This chain connects TRBV27 to TRBJ1-1; D is unclear. The germline V and J ends were trimmed by 3 bases and 0 bases, with 11 bases remaining between them. There are 15 residues in the CDR3. CDR1 is MNHEY and CDR2 is SMNVEV in the germline V gene (reference sequence). The CDR3 here is CASSFHRLLNTEAFF. The CDR3 nucleotides are TGTGCCAGCAGTTTTCACCGACTCTTGAACACTGAAGCTTTCTTT.

This chain connects TRBV30 to TRBJ1-3; D is uncertain. From germline, CDR1 is GTSNPN and CDR2 SVGIG (reference sequence). V lost 2 bases to trimming and J lost 2 bases, with 10 bases between them. This CDR3 is built from 14 residues. CDR3 nucleotides: TGTGCCTGGAGTAAGCGGCGGGCTGGAAACACCATATATTTT. This gives the protein CAWSKRRAGNTIYF.

V and J are TRBV18 and TRBJ1-2, with 8 bases that match TRBD1. CDR3 length: 14 residues. Looked up from germline, CDR1 is KGHSH and CDR2 is LQKENI. V shed 2 bases, J shed 6 bases, and the junction held 5 bases outside the gene matches. CDR3 sequence: CASSPYDRGDGYTF. DNA for the CDR3: TGTGCCAGCTCACCATACGACAGGGGCGATGGCTACACCTTC.

The chain is built from TRBV6-5 and TRBJ2-2; possible D gene TRBD2, 6 bases. Germline V lookup: CDR1 MNHEY, CDR2 SVGAGI. Between the trimmed V and J ends, which lost 4 bases and 7 bases, there was a span of 16 bases. This CDR3 has 15 residues. CDR3 in amino acids: CASSLGRWRVGELFF. CDR3 DNA sequence: TGTGCCAGCAGTTTAGGACGGTGGAGGGTCGGGGAGCTGTTTTTT.

The chain employs TRBV6-4 and TRBJ2-1, with 12 nucleotides matching TRBD2. The germline V gene encodes CDR1 MRHNA and CDR2 SNTAGT. This CDR3 region has 17 residues. The ends lost 0 bases at V and 4 bases at J; junction bases unmatched: 4. CDR3 DNA sequence: TGTGCCAGCAGTGACTCGGCTAGCGGGGGGGGGTACAATGAGCAGTTCTTC. Translation: CASSDSASGGGYNEQFF.

The chain uses TRBV4-3 and TRBJ2-1, with D tentatively TRBD2 (7 bases). V was trimmed by 0 bases and J by 3 bases, leaving 15 bases between them. From germline, CDR1 is LGHNA and CDR2 YSLEER. The CDR3 is 17 amino acids. The CDR3 is CASSQDARGHNYNEQFF. CDR3 coding DNA: TGCGCCAGCAGCCAAGATGCGCGGGGGCACAACTACAATGAGCAGTTCTTC.

The V and J genes are TRBV10-3 and TRBJ2-1; 10 nucleotides line up with TRBD2. The CDR3 extends over 15 amino acids. V lost 3 bases, J lost 3 bases, and 2 bases stayed unmatched. CDR1 is ENHRY, CDR2 SYGVKD, per germline. The CDR3: CAISEGTSVYNEQFF. Written as DNA, the CDR3 is TGTGCCATCAGTGAAGGGACTAGCGTCTACAATGAGCAGTTCTTC.

This chain connects TRBV6-5 to TRBJ2-5; perhaps TRBD2 as D (6 bases). Trimming stripped 5 bases from V and 3 bases from J, with 16 bases between. The CDR3 runs 15 residues. Germline V CDR1 and CDR2: MNHEY, SVGAGI. DNA for the CDR3: TGTGCCAGCAGTCTAACGGGAGTCCCAAAAGAGACCCAGTACTTC. As protein: CASSLTGVPKETQYF.

This chain joins TRBV19 and TRBJ2-1, with D unclear. This CDR3 is built from 15 residues. In germline, CDR1 is LNHDA, CDR2 SQIVND (reference sequence). The V gene lost 6 bases and the J gene lost 2 bases, with 14 bases spanning the gap. CDR3 region: CASSPLRLAYNEQFF. The CDR3 DNA reads TGTGCCAGTAGCCCCCTTCGTCTAGCCTACAATGAGCAGTTCTTC.

This chain links TRBV20-1 with TRBJ2-7; 8 bases fit TRBD1. The V gene end was trimmed by 3 bases and the J gene end by 2 bases; junction bases not matched to a gene: 6. Germline CDR1 DFQATT, CDR2 SNEGSKA (reference sequence). There are 14 residues in the CDR3. The CDR3 reads CSASGQGTAYEQYF. CDR3 nucleotide sequence: TGCAGTGCTAGTGGACAGGGAACCGCCTACGAGCAGTACTTC.

The chain links TRBV5-6 to TRBJ1-2; 8 nucleotides match TRBD1. CDR1 is SGHDT, CDR2 YYEEEE, per germline. V lost 4 bases and J lost 4; bases outside the gene matches: 9. The CDR3 sequence is 15 residues long. CDR3 amino acids: CASSPTPDRVYGYTF. DNA of the CDR3: TGTGCCAGCAGCCCCACTCCGGACAGGGTCTATGGCTACACCTTC.

The gene calls are TRBV9 and TRBJ2-2, with 13 bases fitting TRBD2. The CDR3 sequence is 16 residues long. Looked up from germline, CDR1 is SGDLS and CDR2 is YYNGEE. V shed 4 bases, J shed 5 bases, and the junction held 5 bases outside the gene matches. This CDR3 is CASSRGTSGTTGELFF. The CDR3, as DNA: TGTGCCAGCAGCAGAGGGACTAGCGGGACGACCGGGGAGCTGTTTTTT.

V and J are TRBV4-2 and TRBJ2-7, with 8 bases identical to TRBD2. Germline values: CDR1 LGHNA, CDR2 YNFKEQ. CDR3 length equals 17 residues. V lost 1 base to trimming and J lost 3 bases; unmatched junction nucleotides: 11. CDR3 region: CASSQVDRAGEVYEQYF. The CDR3 DNA follows: TGTGCCAGCAGCCAAGTCGATCGAGCGGGAGAGGTCTACGAGCAGTACTTC.